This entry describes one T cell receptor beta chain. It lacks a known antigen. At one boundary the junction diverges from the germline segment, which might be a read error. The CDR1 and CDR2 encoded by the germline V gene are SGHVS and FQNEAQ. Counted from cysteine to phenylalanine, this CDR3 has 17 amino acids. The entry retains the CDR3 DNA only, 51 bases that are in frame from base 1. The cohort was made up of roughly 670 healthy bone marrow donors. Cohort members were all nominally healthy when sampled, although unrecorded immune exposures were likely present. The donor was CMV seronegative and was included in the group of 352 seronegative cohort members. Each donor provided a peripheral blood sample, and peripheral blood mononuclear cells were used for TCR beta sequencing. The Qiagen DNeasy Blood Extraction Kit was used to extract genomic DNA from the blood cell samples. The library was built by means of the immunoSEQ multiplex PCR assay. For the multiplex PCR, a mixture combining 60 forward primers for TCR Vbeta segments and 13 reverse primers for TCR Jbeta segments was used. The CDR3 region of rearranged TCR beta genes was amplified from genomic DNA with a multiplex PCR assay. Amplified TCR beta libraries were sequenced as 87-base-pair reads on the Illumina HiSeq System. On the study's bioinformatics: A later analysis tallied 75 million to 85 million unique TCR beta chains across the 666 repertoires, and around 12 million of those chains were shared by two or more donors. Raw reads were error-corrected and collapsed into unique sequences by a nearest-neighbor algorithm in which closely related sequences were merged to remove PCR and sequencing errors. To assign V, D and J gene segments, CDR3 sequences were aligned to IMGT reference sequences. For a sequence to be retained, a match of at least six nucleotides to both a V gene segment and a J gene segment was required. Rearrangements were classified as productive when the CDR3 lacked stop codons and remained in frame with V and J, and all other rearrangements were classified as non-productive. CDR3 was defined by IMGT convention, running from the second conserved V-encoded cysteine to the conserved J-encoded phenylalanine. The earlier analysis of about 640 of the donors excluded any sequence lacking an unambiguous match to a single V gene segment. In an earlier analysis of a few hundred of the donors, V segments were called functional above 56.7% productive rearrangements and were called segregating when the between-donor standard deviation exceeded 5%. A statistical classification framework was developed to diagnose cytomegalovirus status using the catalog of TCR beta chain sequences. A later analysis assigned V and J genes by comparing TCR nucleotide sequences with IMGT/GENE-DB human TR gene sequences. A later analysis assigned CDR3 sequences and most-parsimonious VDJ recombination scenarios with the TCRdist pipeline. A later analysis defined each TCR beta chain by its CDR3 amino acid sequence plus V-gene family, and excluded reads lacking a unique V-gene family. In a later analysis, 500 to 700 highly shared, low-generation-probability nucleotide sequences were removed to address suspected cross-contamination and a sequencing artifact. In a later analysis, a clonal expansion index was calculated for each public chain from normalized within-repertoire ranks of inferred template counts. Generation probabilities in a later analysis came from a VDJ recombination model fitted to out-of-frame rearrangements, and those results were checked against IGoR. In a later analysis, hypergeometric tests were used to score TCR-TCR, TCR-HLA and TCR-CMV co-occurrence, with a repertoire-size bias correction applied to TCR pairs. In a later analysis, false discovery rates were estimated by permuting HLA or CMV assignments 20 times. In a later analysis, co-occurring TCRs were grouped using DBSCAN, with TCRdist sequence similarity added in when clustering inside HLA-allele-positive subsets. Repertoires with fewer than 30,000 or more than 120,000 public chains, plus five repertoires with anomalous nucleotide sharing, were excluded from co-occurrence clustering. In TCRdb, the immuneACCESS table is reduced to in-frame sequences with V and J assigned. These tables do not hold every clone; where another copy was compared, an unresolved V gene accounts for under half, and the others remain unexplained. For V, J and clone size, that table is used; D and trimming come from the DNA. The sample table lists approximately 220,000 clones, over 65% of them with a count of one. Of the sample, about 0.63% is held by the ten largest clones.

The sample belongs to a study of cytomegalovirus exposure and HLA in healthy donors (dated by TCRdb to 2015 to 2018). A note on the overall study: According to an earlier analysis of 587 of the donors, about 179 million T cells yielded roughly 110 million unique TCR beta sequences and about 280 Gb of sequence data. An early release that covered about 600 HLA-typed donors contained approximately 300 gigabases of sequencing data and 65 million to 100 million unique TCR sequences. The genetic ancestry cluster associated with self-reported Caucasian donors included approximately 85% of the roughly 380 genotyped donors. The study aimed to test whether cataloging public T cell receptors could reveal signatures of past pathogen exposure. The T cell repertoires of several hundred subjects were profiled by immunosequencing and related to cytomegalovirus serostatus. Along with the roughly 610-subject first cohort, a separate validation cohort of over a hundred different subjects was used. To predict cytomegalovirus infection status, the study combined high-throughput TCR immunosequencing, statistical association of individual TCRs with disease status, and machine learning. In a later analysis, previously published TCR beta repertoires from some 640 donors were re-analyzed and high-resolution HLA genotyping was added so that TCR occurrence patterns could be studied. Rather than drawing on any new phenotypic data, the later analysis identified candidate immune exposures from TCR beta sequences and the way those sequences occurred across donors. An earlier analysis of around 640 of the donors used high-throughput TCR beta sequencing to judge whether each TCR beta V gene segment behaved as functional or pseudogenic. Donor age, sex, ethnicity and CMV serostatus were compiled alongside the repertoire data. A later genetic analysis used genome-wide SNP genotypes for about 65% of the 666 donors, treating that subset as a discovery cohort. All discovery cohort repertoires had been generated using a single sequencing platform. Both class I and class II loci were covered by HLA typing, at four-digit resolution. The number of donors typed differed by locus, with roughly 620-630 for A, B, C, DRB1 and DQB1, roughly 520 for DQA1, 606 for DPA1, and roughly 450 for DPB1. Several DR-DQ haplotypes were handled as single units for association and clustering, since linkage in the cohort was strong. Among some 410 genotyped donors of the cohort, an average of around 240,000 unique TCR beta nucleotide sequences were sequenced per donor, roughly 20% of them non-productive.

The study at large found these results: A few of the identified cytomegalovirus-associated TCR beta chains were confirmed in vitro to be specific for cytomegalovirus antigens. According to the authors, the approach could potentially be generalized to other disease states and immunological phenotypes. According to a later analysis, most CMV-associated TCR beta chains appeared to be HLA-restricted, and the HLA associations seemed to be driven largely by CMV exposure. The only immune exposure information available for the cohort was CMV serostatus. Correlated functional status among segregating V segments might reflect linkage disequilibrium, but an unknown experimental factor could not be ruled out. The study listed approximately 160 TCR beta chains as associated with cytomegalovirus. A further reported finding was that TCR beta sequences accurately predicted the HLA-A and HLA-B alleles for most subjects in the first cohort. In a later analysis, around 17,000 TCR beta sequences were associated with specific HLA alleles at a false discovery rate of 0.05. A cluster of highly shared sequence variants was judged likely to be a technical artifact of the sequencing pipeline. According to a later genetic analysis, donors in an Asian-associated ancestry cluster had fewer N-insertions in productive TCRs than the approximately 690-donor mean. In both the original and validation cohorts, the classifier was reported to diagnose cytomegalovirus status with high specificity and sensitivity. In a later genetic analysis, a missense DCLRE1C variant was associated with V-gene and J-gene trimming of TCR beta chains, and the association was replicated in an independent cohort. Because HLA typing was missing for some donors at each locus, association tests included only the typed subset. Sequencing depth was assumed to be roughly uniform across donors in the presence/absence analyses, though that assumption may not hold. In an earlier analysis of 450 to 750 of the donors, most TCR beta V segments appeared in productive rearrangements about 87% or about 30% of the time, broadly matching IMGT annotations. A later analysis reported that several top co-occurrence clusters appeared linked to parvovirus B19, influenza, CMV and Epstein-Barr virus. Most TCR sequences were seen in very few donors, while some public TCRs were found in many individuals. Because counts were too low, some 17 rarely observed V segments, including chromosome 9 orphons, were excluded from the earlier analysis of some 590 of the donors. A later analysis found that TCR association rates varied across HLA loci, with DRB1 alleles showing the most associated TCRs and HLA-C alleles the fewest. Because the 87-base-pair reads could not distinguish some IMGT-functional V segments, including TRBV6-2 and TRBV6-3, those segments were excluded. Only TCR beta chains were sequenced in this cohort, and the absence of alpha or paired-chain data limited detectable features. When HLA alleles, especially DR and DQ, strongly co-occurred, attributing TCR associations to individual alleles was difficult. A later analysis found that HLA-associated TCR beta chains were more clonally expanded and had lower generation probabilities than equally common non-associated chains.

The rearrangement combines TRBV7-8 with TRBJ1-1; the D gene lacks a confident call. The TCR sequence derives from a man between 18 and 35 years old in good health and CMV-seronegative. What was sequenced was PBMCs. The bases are TGTGCCAGCAGCTTAGGCCGCAGCCCCGGAGGTCGGACTGAAGCTTCCTTT. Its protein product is CASSLGRSPGGRTEASF.